Below are 32 T cell receptor beta chains sequenced from a single sample in a study of cytomegalovirus exposure and HLA in healthy donors (dated by TCRdb to 2016 to 2017). Libraries were built with the immunoSEQ multiplex PCR assay. For the multiplex PCR, a mixture combining 60 forward primers for TCR Vbeta segments and 13 reverse primers for TCR Jbeta segments was used. The source is immuneACCESS, and TCRdb retained only in-frame sequences with V and J called. Part of the clones is not carried over; for the studies checked, unresolved V genes explain less than half of this, and the remainder is unexplained. The sample table records under 200,000 clones; 80% to 90% of these occur just once. Together, the top ten hold less than 2% of the sample. Sequencing was carried out using PBMCs. The receptors stem from a man aged 18 to 29 in good health and CMV-seronegative.

CDR3 loop: CASSLGAGTSQYF. For the CDR3, the DNA is TGTGCCAGCAGCTTAGGGGCCGGGACATCGCAGTATTTT. The chain has TRBV7-3 and TRBJ2-3; D might be TRBD1 (6 bases). CDR1 and CDR2 (germline): SGHTA, FQGTGA. Trimming shortened V by 2 bases and J by 10 bases, and 13 bases separated the two germline ends. CDR3 length: 13 amino acids.

CDR3 sequence (DNA): TGTGCCACCAGCGAACAGTCCTACGAGCAGTACTTC. Protein sequence: CATSEQSYEQYF. The gene calls are TRBV15 and TRBJ2-7; D remains ambiguous. The germline V gene encodes CDR1 LNHNV and CDR2 YYDKDF (reference sequence). V was pared by 5 bases and J by 1 base, with 6 bases between. This CDR3 region has 12 residues.

This clone was seen more than once but under ten times. The rearrangement uses TRBV30 and TRBJ1-6; D is unclear. V was pared by 2 bases and J by 3 bases, with 5 bases between. This CDR3 comprises 13 residues. The germline gives CDR1 GTSNPN, CDR2 SVGIG (reference sequence). CDR3 bases: TGTGCCTGGAGTTCCCTCTATAATTCACCCCTCCACTTT. Translation gives CAWSSLYNSPLHF. The variable domain in full, with the rest retrieved from reference TRBV30 and TRBJ1-6, is SQTIHQWPATLVQPVGSPLSLECTVEGTSNPNLYWYRQAAGRGLQLLFYSVGIGQISSEVPQNLSASRPQDRQFILSSKKLLLSDSGFYLCAWSSLYNSPLHFGNGTRLTVT.

V usage is TRBV28 and J usage is TRBJ1-5; a possible D gene is TRBD1 (5 bases). The germline gives CDR1 MDHEN, CDR2 SYDVKM. V lost 6 bases, J lost 4 bases, and 19 bases lay in between. There are 16 residues in the CDR3. The CDR3 loop reads CASSPITGVGNQPQHF. In nucleotides, the CDR3 is TGTGCCAGCAGCCCCATCACGGGGGTAGGAAATCAGCCCCAGCATTTT.

This clone showed up just once. This chain links TRBV4-3 with TRBJ2-5, with 12 nucleotides matching TRBD1. The J call may be faulty, since TRBJ2-7 better matches the DNA end. The CDR3 loop spans 19 amino acids. Germline V gives CDR1 LGHNA, CDR2 YSLEER. CDR3 residues: CASSQERGQGALRFNEQYF. The CDR3 DNA is TGCGCCAGCAGCCAAGAGAGGGGACAGGGGGCTCTAAGGTTCAACGAGCAGTACTTC.

V gene TRBV7-9 combines with J gene TRBJ2-2, with 8 nucleotides matching TRBD2. CDR1 and CDR2 (germline): SEHNR, FQNEAQ (reference sequence). The CDR3 is 15 residues long. The trim removed 7 bases at V and 7 bases at J, leaving 11 bases unmatched. CDR3 loop: CASKRRTSLGGELFF. CDR3 nucleotide sequence: TGTGCCAGCAAGAGAAGGACTAGCTTGGGCGGGGAGCTGTTTTTT.

In its sample, this clone was seen a few times. CDR3 in amino acids: CASSLAGGPDQPQHF. The CDR3 DNA follows: TGTGCCAGCAGCTTAGCGGGAGGGCCGGATCAGCCCCAGCATTTT. The chain is built from TRBV7-8 and TRBJ1-5; D is unclear. Trimming shortened V by 0 bases and J by 5 bases, and 11 bases separated the two germline ends. The CDR3 spans 15 residues. The V gene's germline CDR1 is SGHVS and CDR2 FQNEAQ.

The chain couples TRBV5-1 to TRBJ1-1; D is unresolved. Germline-derived CDR1 and CDR2 are SGHRS and YFSETQ. The CDR3 consists of 14 residues. Trimming removed 2 bases at V and 1 base at J, with 9 bases between. The CDR3 is CASSLSGRNTEAFF. The CDR3 coding sequence is TGCGCCAGCAGCTTATCCGGGAGGAACACTGAAGCTTTCTTT.

The chain has TRBV2 and TRBJ1-2; D possibly corresponds to TRBD1 (5 bases). V lost 6 bases to trimming and J lost 8 bases, with 10 bases between them. Germline CDR1 SNHLY, CDR2 FYNNEI. This CDR3 region has 11 residues. The CDR3 DNA follows: TGTGCCAGCAGCACAGGAGGGGGCTACACCTTC. Translation gives CASSTGGGYTF.

This chain connects TRBV2 to TRBJ1-4; possibly TRBD1 for D (5 bases). With 3 bases removed from V and 3 bases from J, the gap between germline ends came to 8 bases. The CDR3 extends over 14 amino acids. Germline values: CDR1 SNHLY, CDR2 FYNNEI. The CDR3, as DNA: TGTGCCAGCAGTGACAGGGCTGCTAATGAAAAACTGTTTTTT. Its translation: CASSDRAANEKLFF.

This clone was detected once. The sample has other DNA sequences that encode this CDR3 too. The gene calls are TRBV11-3 and TRBJ2-1, with 10 bases lining up with TRBD2. Germline V gives CDR1 SGHNT, CDR2 YENEEA. The CDR3 runs to 14 residues. The ends lost 5 bases at V and 5 bases at J; junction bases unmatched: 3. CDR3 in amino acids: CASSVGLADNEQFF. CDR3 DNA: TGTGCCAGCAGCGTTGGACTAGCGGACAATGAGCAGTTCTTC.

The V call is TRBV5-1, the J call TRBJ2-1, with 8 bases lining up with TRBD2. The length of the CDR3 is 15 residues. V lost 6 bases to trimming and J lost 5 bases; unmatched junction nucleotides: 10. Germline assignment: CDR1 SGHRS and CDR2 YFSETQ. The CDR3 is CASTDLAGIHNEQFF. The CDR3 nucleotides are TGCGCCAGCACCGATTTAGCGGGAATCCACAATGAGCAGTTCTTC.

This chain joins TRBV2 and TRBJ2-2; TRBD1 matches 9 bases. The CDR3 runs to 18 residues. From germline, CDR1 is SNHLY and CDR2 FYNNEI. The ends lost 7 bases at V and 0 bases at J; junction bases unmatched: 12. In DNA form, the CDR3 reads TGTGCCAGCAATCGGGACAGGGAAGCCCCCGCGAACACCGGGGAGCTGTTTTTT. Translated: CASNRDREAPANTGELFF.

This sequence joins TRBV2 and TRBJ1-1; D call uncertain. V was cut by 4 bases and J by 4 bases, with 10 bases left in between. CDR1 is SNHLY, CDR2 FYNNEI, per germline. The CDR3 covers 13 residues. The CDR3: CASSVIGVTEAFF. The CDR3 bases are TGTGCCAGCAGTGTTATCGGGGTCACTGAAGCTTTCTTT.

CDR3 sequence: CASSHTGQGSAYGYTF. The CDR3 DNA reads TGTGCCAGCAGTCATACAGGACAGGGGAGCGCCTATGGCTACACCTTC. The chain joins TRBV5-4 to TRBJ1-2, with 9 nucleotides matching TRBD1. This CDR3 has 16 amino acids. Germline trimming cut 5 bases from V and 4 bases from J; bases unmatched to any gene: 12. Looked up from germline, CDR1 is SGHNT and CDR2 is YYREEE (reference sequence). The variable domain in full, with the rest retrieved from reference TRBV5-4 and TRBJ1-2, is ETGVTQSPTHLIKTRGQQVTLRCSSQSGHNTVSWYQQALGQGPQFIFQYYREEENGRGNFPPRFSGLQFPNYSSELNVNALELDDSALYLCASSHTGQGSAYGYTFGSGTRLTVV.

The chain employs TRBV5-6 and TRBJ2-7; D perhaps matches TRBD2 (6 bases). The V end was cut by 4 bases, the J end by 4 bases, with 21 bases between. Germline loops: CDR1 SGHDT, CDR2 YYEEEE. The CDR3 contains 16 residues. The chain's CDR3 is CASSTLAGSRGYEQYF. In DNA form, the CDR3 reads TGTGCCAGCAGCACCCTGGCGGGATCGAGGGGTTACGAGCAGTACTTC.

This chain connects TRBV28 to TRBJ2-6; D is uncertain. Germline CDR1 MDHEN, CDR2 SYDVKM. V dropped 3 bases and J dropped 2 bases, with 20 bases sitting between them. This CDR3 region has 19 residues. The CDR3 sequence: CASSFRVGKRLAGANVLTF. The DNA of the CDR3 is TGTGCCAGCAGTTTTAGAGTGGGTAAAAGACTTGCTGGGGCCAACGTCCTGACTTTC.

The gene calls are TRBV15 and TRBJ2-7, with D possibly matching TRBD2 (5 bases). The V end was cut by 5 bases, the J end by 2 bases, with 10 bases between. Per the germline V gene, CDR1 is LNHNV and CDR2 is YYDKDF (reference sequence). CDR3 length: 13 residues. CDR3 residues: CATSAGETYEQYF. For the CDR3, the DNA is TGTGCCACCAGCGCCGGGGAGACCTACGAGCAGTACTTC.

This chain connects TRBV6-6 to TRBJ1-5; D possibly corresponds to TRBD1 (5 bases). Trimming took off 4 bases at V and 7 bases at J, with 11 bases between the two ends. Germline CDR1 reads MNHNY; CDR2 reads SVGAGI (reference sequence). There are 13 residues in the CDR3. The CDR3: CASSSGTVQPQHF. Written as DNA, the CDR3 is TGTGCCAGCAGTTCCGGGACTGTACAGCCCCAGCATTTT.

As concerns this clone: Mismatch with germline at one junction end may stem from a read error. This chain connects TRBV7-9 to TRBJ1-3; D is unresolved. This CDR3 comprises 12 residues. Per the germline V gene, CDR1 is SEHNR and CDR2 is FQNEAQ (reference sequence). The CDR3 loop reads CSSSPRGNTIYF. CDR3 bases: TGTTCCAGCAGCCCTAGGGGAAACACCATATATTTT.

This rearrangement joins TRBV6-5 to TRBJ1-2; TRBD1 is a possible D gene (6 bases). Germline loops: CDR1 MNHEY, CDR2 SVGAGI. Between the trimmed V and J ends, which lost 6 bases and 7 bases, there was a span of 18 bases. CDR3 length equals 14 residues. CDR3 sequence reads: CASSPPQGSGGYTF. As DNA, the CDR3 is TGTGCCAGCAGCCCACCACAGGGATCAGGTGGCTACACCTTC.

The chain couples TRBV19 to TRBJ1-2; weak D call: TRBD1 (5 bases). CDR3 length equals 13 residues. Trimming took off 2 bases at V and 8 bases at J, with 12 bases between the two ends. Germline lookup yields CDR1 LNHDA and CDR2 SQIVND (reference sequence). CDR3 residues: CASSIRAGHGYTF. The CDR3 nucleotides are TGTGCCAGTAGTATACGGGCAGGACACGGCTACACCTTC.

This sequence joins TRBV11-2 and TRBJ1-1, with 9 bases identical to TRBD1. V was clipped by 2 bases and J by 1 base; unmatched bases: 11. Per germline, CDR1 SGHAT and CDR2 FQNNGV. The CDR3 runs to 18 residues. CDR3 sequence (DNA): TGTGCCAGCAGCTTAAAGACAGGGGGGGGTTATGGGAACACTGAAGCTTTCTTT. It translates to CASSLKTGGGYGNTEAFF.

The chain recombines TRBV7-9 with TRBJ1-1, with TRBD1 matching over 11 bases. CDR1 is SEHNR and CDR2 is FQNEAQ in the germline V gene (reference sequence). Losses at the gene ends were 5 bases for V and 6 bases for J; bases not matched to a gene: 8. The CDR3 is made up of 15 amino acids. As DNA, the CDR3 is TGTGCCAGCAGCCACACGGACAGGGGGCAGGCTGAAGCTTTCTTT. Residues: CASSHTDRGQAEAFF. The whole variable domain, filled in from reference TRBV7-9 and TRBJ1-1, reads DTGVSQNPRHKITKRGQNVTFRCDPISEHNRLYWYRQTLGQGPEFLTYFQNEAQLEKSRLLSDRFSAERPKGSFSTLEIQRTEQGDSAMYLCASSHTDRGQAEAFFGQGTRLTVV.

The gene calls are TRBV7-9 and TRBJ2-5; the D gene is possibly TRBD1 (5 bases). The V gene's germline CDR1 is SEHNR and CDR2 FQNEAQ (reference sequence). Trimming shortened V by 1 base and J by 1 base, and 16 bases separated the two germline ends. The CDR3 is made up of 17 amino acids. The CDR3 reads CASSLGQTRGTQETQYF. DNA for the CDR3: TGTGCCAGCAGCTTAGGCCAGACAAGGGGAACCCAAGAGACCCAGTACTTC.

The chain couples TRBV19 to TRBJ2-1; 7 nucleotides line up with TRBD2. Trimming at V came to 5 bases and at J to 5 bases, leaving 9 bases not matched to a gene. CDR3 length equals 15 residues. Germline values: CDR1 LNHDA, CDR2 SQIVND (reference sequence). This CDR3 reads CASSGVGGPHNEQFF. The CDR3 region has the DNA TGTGCCAGTAGTGGAGTGGGAGGGCCGCACAATGAGCAGTTCTTC.

This clone was observed once. The rearrangement uses TRBV28 and TRBJ2-3; 13 bases are shared with TRBD2. There are 17 residues in the CDR3. V lost 3 bases and J lost 2; bases outside the gene matches: 5. In germline, CDR1 is MDHEN, CDR2 SYDVKM. The CDR3 sequence is CASSFPGLAGDTDTQYF. DNA for the CDR3: TGTGCCAGCAGTTTTCCCGGACTAGCGGGAGACACAGATACGCAGTATTTT.

The rearrangement joins TRBV9 to TRBJ2-7; 7 nucleotides line up with TRBD2. This CDR3 contains 15 residues. V shed 3 bases and J 5 bases; nucleotides not matched to a gene: 11. The V gene's germline CDR1 is SGDLS and CDR2 YYNGEE. The CDR3 sequence: CASSEKGGIGNEQYF. The CDR3 nucleotides are TGTGCCAGCAGCGAGAAGGGAGGGATCGGGAACGAGCAGTACTTC. Looking up the rest from reference TRBV9 and TRBJ2-7 gives the full variable domain: DSGVTQTPKHLITATGQRVTLRCSPRSGDLSVYWYQQSLDQGLQFLIQYYNGEERAKGNILERFSAQQFPDLHSELNLSSLELGDSALYFCASSEKGGIGNEQYFGPGTRLTVT.

The CDR3 DNA reads TGTGCCATCAGTGGAACAGGGACTAATGAAAAACTGTTTTTT. It specifies CAISGTGTNEKLFF. The chain couples TRBV10-3 to TRBJ1-4; D is possibly TRBD1 (6 bases). The CDR3 covers 14 residues. The ends were cut back, 4 bases at V and 2 bases at J, with 8 bases in the middle. Germline CDR1 reads ENHRY; CDR2 reads SYGVKD.

The chain recombines TRBV12-5 with TRBJ2-7; the D gene is possibly TRBD1 (5 bases). The CDR3 consists of 15 residues. V gave up 6 bases and J gave up 6 bases, with 21 bases separating them. Germline assignment: CDR1 LGHNT and CDR2 FRNRAP. The CDR3 spells CASGLGHLIIGEQYF. CDR3 sequence (DNA): TGTGCTAGTGGCCTAGGACACTTAATTATTGGCGAGCAGTACTTC.

Here the CDR3 DNA reads TGTGCCAGCAGCCCCGGGGCGGGAGCTAACTATGGCTACACCTTC. Translated: CASSPGAGANYGYTF. The gene calls are TRBV5-4 and TRBJ1-2; D perhaps matches TRBD1 (5 bases). V was pared by 4 bases and J by 0 bases, with 13 bases between. From germline, CDR1 is SGHNT and CDR2 YYREEE (reference sequence). The CDR3 length is 15 residues.

The chain is built from TRBV5-6 and TRBJ2-6, with TRBD1 identical over 7 bases. The CDR3 totals 14 residues. V shed 6 bases and J 3 bases; nucleotides not matched to a gene: 3. Germline V gene lookup returns CDR1 SGHDT and CDR2 YYEEEE. The CDR3 sequence is CASNYRGGANVLTF. The CDR3, as DNA: TGTGCCAGCAACTACAGGGGTGGGGCCAACGTCCTGACTTTC.